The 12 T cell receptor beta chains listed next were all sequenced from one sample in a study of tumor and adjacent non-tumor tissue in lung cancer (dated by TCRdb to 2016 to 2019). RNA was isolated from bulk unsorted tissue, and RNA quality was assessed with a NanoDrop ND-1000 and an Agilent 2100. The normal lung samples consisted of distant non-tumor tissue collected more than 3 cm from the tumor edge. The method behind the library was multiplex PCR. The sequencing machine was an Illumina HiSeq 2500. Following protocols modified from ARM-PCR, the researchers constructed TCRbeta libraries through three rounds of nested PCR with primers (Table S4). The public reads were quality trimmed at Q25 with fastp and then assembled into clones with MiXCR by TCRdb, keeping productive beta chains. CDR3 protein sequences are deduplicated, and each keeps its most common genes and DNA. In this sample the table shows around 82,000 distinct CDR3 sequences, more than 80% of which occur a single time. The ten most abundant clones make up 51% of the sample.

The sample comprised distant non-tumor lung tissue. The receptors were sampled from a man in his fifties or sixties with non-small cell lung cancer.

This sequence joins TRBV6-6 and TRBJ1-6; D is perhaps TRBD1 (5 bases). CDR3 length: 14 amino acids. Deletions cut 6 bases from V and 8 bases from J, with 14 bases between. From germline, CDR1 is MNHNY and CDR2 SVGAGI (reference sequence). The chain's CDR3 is CASSRAAGHSPLHF. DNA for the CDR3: TGTGCCAGCAGCAGGGCGGCAGGGCATTCACCCCTCCACTTT.

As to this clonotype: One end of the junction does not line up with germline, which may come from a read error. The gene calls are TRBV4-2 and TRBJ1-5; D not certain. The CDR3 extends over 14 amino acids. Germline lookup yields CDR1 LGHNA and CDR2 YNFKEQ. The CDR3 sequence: CASNQGSSNQSQHF. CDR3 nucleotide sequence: TGTGCCAGCAACCAAGGGAGTAGCAATCAGTCCCAGCATTTT.

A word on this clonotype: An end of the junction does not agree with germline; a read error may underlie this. CDR3 in DNA: TGTAGCGTAGAAAAGGGGGACACGGTCACCGGGAAGCTGTTTTTT. Translating gives CSVEKGDTVTGKLFF. The chain couples TRBV29-1 to TRBJ2-2; D possibly corresponds to TRBD1 (6 bases). The CDR3 runs to 15 residues. Germline V CDR1 and CDR2: SQVTM, ANQGSEA.

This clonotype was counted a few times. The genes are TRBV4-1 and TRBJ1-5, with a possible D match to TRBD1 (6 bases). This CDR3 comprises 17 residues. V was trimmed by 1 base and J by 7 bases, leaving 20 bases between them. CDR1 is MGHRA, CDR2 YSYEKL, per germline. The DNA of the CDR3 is TGCGCCAGCAGCCAAGTGGGTAGGGACATGGGAGTACAGCCCCAGCATTTT. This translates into CASSQVGRDMGVQPQHF.

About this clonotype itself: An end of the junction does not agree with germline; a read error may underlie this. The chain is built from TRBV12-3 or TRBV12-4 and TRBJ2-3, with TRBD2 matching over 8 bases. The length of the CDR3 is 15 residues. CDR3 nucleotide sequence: TGTGCCGGCAGTCGGGGGAGCGGGGGAGTCACGGGGCCCTATTTT. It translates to CAGSRGSGGVTGPYF.

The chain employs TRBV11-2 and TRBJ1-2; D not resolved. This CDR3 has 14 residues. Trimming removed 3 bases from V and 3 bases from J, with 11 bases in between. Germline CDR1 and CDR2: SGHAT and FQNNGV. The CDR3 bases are TGTGCCAGCAGCTTGGAGTCGGGTCACTATGGCTACACCTTC. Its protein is CASSLESGHYGYTF.

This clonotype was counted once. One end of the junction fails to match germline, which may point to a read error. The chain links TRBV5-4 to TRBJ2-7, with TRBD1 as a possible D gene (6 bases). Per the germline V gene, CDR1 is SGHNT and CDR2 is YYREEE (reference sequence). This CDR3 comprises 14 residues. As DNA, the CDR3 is TGTGCCAGCTGTTTTGACAGGTTTTCCTACGAGCAGTACTTT. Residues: CASCFDRFSYEQYF.

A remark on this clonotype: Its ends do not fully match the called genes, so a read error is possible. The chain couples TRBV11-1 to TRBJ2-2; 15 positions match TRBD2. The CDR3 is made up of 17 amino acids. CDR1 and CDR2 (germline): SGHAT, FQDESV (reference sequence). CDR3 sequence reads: CASSRTSGGANTGELLF. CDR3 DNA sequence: TGTGCCAGCAGCCGGACTAGCGGGGGGGCTAACACCGGGGAACTGTTGTTT.

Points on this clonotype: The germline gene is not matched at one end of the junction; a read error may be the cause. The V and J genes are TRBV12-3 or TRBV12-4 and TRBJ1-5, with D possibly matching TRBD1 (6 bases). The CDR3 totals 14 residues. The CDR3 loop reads CASSLGGGGQPHNF. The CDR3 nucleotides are TGTGCCAGCAGTTTGGGCGGGGGTGGACAGCCCCATAATTTC.

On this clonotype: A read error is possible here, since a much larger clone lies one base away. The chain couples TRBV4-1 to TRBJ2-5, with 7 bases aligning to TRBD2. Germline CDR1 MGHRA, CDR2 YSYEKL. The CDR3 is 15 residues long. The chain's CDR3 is CAGSQDGGGQETQYF. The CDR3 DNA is TGCGCCGGCAGCCAAGATGGCGGGGGCCAAGAGACCCAGTACTTC.

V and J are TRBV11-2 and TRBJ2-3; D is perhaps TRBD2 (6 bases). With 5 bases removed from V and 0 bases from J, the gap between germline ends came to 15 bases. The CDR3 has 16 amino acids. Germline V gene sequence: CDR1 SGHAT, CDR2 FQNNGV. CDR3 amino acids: CASSGGVGLSTDTQYF. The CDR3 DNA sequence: TGTGCCAGCAGCGGAGGGGTGGGGCTCAGCACAGATACGCAGTATTTT.

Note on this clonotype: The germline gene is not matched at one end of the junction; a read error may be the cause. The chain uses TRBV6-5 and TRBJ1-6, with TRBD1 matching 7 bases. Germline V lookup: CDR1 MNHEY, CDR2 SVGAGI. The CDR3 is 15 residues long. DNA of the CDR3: TGTGCCAGCTGTTACACGACAGGGTCTGATTCACTCCTCCACTTT. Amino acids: CASCYTTGSDSLLHF.